Presented here are 28 T cell receptor beta chains from one specimen sequenced in a study of blood T cells in healthy people across ages. The authors ran a second PCR of roughly 6 to 12 cycles using a sample-barcoded 5' primer and a J-beta primer mix. From the 5' RACE reads, TCRdb called clonotypes with MiXCR, one entry per CDR3 protein. The sample lists roughly 830,000 distinct CDR3 sequences, around 62% occurring once. Specimen: blood. The receptors come from a man aged 30-40 years in good health.

This clonotype was counted a single time. The chain employs TRBV4-3 and TRBJ2-4; possibly TRBD2 for D (5 bases). V lost 4 bases and J lost 6, with 19 bases in between. Germline V CDR1 and CDR2: LGHNA, YSLEER. The CDR3 is made up of 16 amino acids. The CDR3 DNA follows: TGCGCCAGCAGCCCCGGGGTACCCAGTAATAGAAACATTCAGTACTTC. Protein: CASSPGVPSNRNIQYF.

J is TRBJ2-4 and V is TRBV11-2; the match to TRBD1 covers 7 bases. This CDR3 comprises 15 residues. V dropped 5 bases and J dropped 1; count of bases not matched to a gene: 5. CDR1 and CDR2 from the germline V gene are SGHAT and FQNNGV. The CDR3 here is CASSPTGAAKNIQYF. Written as DNA, the CDR3 is TGTGCCAGCAGCCCAACAGGGGCGGCCAAAAACATTCAGTACTTC. Based on the CDR3 plus reference TRBV11-2 and TRBJ2-4, the full variable domain is EAGVAQSPRYKIIEKRQSVAFWCNPISGHATLYWYQQILGQGPKLLIQFQNNGVVDDSQLPKDRFSAERLKGVDSTLKIQPAKLEDSAVYLCASSPTGAAKNIQYFGAGTRLSVL.

V and J are TRBV10-3 and TRBJ2-1, with 10 bases that match TRBD2. The germline V gene has CDR1 ENHRY and CDR2 SYGVKD. The ends lost 2 bases at V and 2 bases at J; junction bases unmatched: 6. The CDR3 runs to 17 residues. Here the CDR3 DNA reads TGTGCCATCAGTGAGACATTAGCGGGGGGACCCTACAATGAGCAGTTCTTC. Translated: CAISETLAGGPYNEQFF.

V is TRBV10-3 and J is TRBJ2-7; 10 bases align to TRBD1. This CDR3 has 15 residues. V shed 4 bases, J shed 5 bases, and the junction held 8 bases outside the gene matches. The germline V gene has CDR1 ENHRY and CDR2 SYGVKD. CDR3 sequence: CAISARSDRGNEQYF. CDR3 coding DNA: TGTGCCATCAGTGCTAGATCGGACAGGGGGAACGAGCAGTACTTC.

V and J are TRBV20-1 and TRBJ1-5, with D maybe TRBD1 (5 bases). The CDR3 has 13 residues. V was trimmed by 5 bases and J by 7 bases, leaving 15 bases between them. From germline, CDR1 is DFQATT and CDR2 SNEGSKA (reference sequence). The CDR3 DNA reads TGCAGTGCTGCCTCAGGGATTTGGCAGCCCCAGCATTTT. Translating it yields CSAASGIWQPQHF.

This clonotype was seen a few times. The rearrangement joins TRBV7-9 to TRBJ2-3, with TRBD1 matching 9 bases. From germline, CDR1 is SEHNR and CDR2 FQNEAQ (reference sequence). The CDR3 consists of 15 residues. For the CDR3, the DNA is TGTTTCCTGTTGCCCTCGGGACAGGGATCAGATACGCAGTATTTT. It is translated as CFLLPSGQGSDTQYF. Combining the CDR3 with reference TRBV7-9 and TRBJ2-3 gives the whole variable domain DTGVSQNPRHKITKRGQNVTFRCDPISEHNRLYWYRQTLGQGPEFLTYFQNEAQLEKSRLLSDRFSAERPKGSFSTLEIQRTEQGDSAMYLCFLLPSGQGSDTQYFGPGTRLTVL.

The chain couples TRBV7-9 to TRBJ2-5, with D possibly being TRBD2 (6 bases). The CDR3 spans 15 residues. CDR1 SEHNR and CDR2 FQNEAQ come from the germline V gene (reference sequence). V was shortened by 4 bases and J by 11 bases, with 23 bases between the two germline ends. The CDR3 spells CASSWREASNYEQYF. The CDR3, as DNA: TGTGCCAGCAGCTGGCGGGAAGCCTCAAACTACGAACAGTACTTC. Combining the CDR3 with reference TRBV7-9 and TRBJ2-5 gives the whole variable domain DTGVSQNPRHKITKRGQNVTFRCDPISEHNRLYWYRQTLGQGPEFLTYFQNEAQLEKSRLLSDRFSAERPKGSFSTLEIQRTEQGDSAMYLCASSWREASNYEQYFGPGTRLLVL.

This clonotype was observed a handful of times. The chain joins TRBV3-1 to TRBJ2-1, with 14 bases fitting TRBD2. The CDR3 is made up of 16 amino acids. J gave up 8 bases and V 3 bases, and 6 bases lay outside the gene matches. Germline V gene sequence: CDR1 LGHDT, CDR2 YNNKEL (reference sequence). CDR3 coding DNA: TGTGCCAGCAGCCAGGGGACTAGCGGGGGCAGGGATGAGCAGTTCTTC. Translating gives CASSQGTSGGRDEQFF.

The chain employs TRBV20-1 and TRBJ1-5, with a possible D match to TRBD1 (6 bases). There are 16 residues in the CDR3. CDR1 is DFQATT and CDR2 is SNEGSKA in the germline V gene (reference sequence). V gave up 6 bases and J gave up 4 bases, with 22 bases separating them. CDR3 residues: CSAGGGQGRRNQPQHF. The CDR3 coding sequence is TGCAGTGCCGGGGGGGGACAAGGAAGGAGGAATCAGCCCCAGCATTTT.

This chain connects TRBV20-1 to TRBJ1-2; possibly TRBD1 for D (5 bases). The CDR3 contains 12 residues. Trimming shortened V by 6 bases and J by 8 bases, and 16 bases separated the two germline ends. Looked up from germline, CDR1 is DFQATT and CDR2 is SNEGSKA (reference sequence). This CDR3 reads CSATGGGGGYTF. Here the CDR3 DNA reads TGCAGTGCCACGGGGGGAGGAGGGGGCTACACCTTC.

This clonotype was seen a few times. The chain has TRBV5-6 and TRBJ2-7; a possible D gene is TRBD1 (5 bases). CDR1 SGHDT and CDR2 YYEEEE come from the germline V gene. The CDR3 has 12 amino acids. Trimming removed 7 bases from V and 4 bases from J, with 12 bases in between. This chain's CDR3 is CASGYDRYEQYF. CDR3 bases: TGTGCCAGCGGATACGACAGATACGAGCAGTACTTC.

This chain joins TRBV11-3 and TRBJ2-3, with D hard to call. CDR1 is SGHNT and CDR2 is YENEEA in the germline V gene. The CDR3 contains 14 residues. V was shortened by 1 base and J by 2 bases, with 7 bases between the two germline ends. The CDR3 sequence: CASSLGATTDTQYF. CDR3 nucleotides: TGTGCCAGCAGCTTAGGGGCAACCACAGATACGCAGTATTTT.

As concerns this clonotype: At one of its ends the junction is not consistent with the germline gene, which may arise from a read error. The chain has TRBV20-1 and TRBJ2-3, with D perhaps TRBD2 (6 bases). The CDR3 is 11 amino acids. Germline V CDR1 and CDR2: DFQATT, SNEGSKA (reference sequence). CDR3 amino acids: CSALRRDTLYF. The CDR3 DNA is TGCAGTGCCTTAAGGCGGGATACGCTGTATTTT.

The chain links TRBV28 to TRBJ2-1, with D possibly being TRBD1 or TRBD2 (5 bases each). The germline gives CDR1 MDHEN, CDR2 SYDVKM. The V end lost 6 bases, the J end lost 10 bases, and 7 bases lay between the germline ends. The CDR3 sequence is 10 residues long. In DNA form, the CDR3 reads TGTGCCAGCAGGGGACGCGAGCAGTTCTTC. Amino acid sequence: CASRGREQFF.

This chain connects TRBV5-5 to TRBJ2-1; tentative D call: TRBD1 (6 bases). Germline V gene sequence: CDR1 SGHKS, CDR2 YYEKEE (reference sequence). V gave up 4 bases and J gave up 6 bases, with 17 bases separating them. The CDR3 is 15 amino acids. The DNA of the CDR3 is TGTGCCAGCAGCGCCGGGACATCCTTTGGCAATGAGCAGTTCTTC. It specifies CASSAGTSFGNEQFF.

The CDR3 region has the DNA TGCGCCAGCAGCCTACATCCGGGACAGGGAGTTTACGAGCAGTACTTC. Protein: CASSLHPGQGVYEQYF. The chain uses TRBV4-3 and TRBJ2-7; 9 bases line up with TRBD1. V lost 4 bases and J lost 4; bases outside the gene matches: 11. The CDR3 has 16 residues. CDR1 is LGHNA, CDR2 YSLEER, per germline.

The J gene is TRBJ2-7, the V gene TRBV7-2; unclear D gene. The J call is in doubt because the DNA end fits TRBJ2-5 better. The CDR3 has 15 amino acids. Germline V gene lookup returns CDR1 SGHTA and CDR2 FQGNSA. The CDR3 spells CASSPRHTSGETQYF. The CDR3 DNA is TGTGCCAGCAGCCCTCGTCATACCTCTGGGGAGACCCAGTACTTC.

This chain links TRBV20-1 with TRBJ2-4, with unresolved D. The better agreement between TRBJ2-5 and the DNA end casts doubt on the J call. CDR3 length equals 12 residues. Germline CDR1 and CDR2: DFQATT and SNEGSKA (reference sequence). CDR3 coding DNA: TGCAGTGCTAGAAAAGGGAAAGAGACCCAGTACTTC. Translated, it gives CSARKGKETQYF.

The V gene is TRBV4-3, the J gene TRBJ2-3, with 9 bases identical to TRBD2. Germline V gene sequence: CDR1 LGHNA, CDR2 YSLEER. This CDR3 is built from 15 residues. V was pared by 4 bases and J by 5 bases, with 7 bases of the junction left unmatched. The CDR3 DNA follows: TGCGCCAGCAGCCTAGCGGGACTAGCCCGAGATACGCAGTATTTT. Protein product: CASSLAGLARDTQYF.

This clonotype was seen only a few times. The chain carries TRBV4-3 and TRBJ1-4; possible D gene TRBD1, 5 bases. The CDR3 spans 15 residues. Germline V gene sequence: CDR1 LGHNA, CDR2 YSLEER. Trimming pared 5 bases from V and 7 bases from J, leaving 17 bases between. CDR3 residues: CASSAREGKGEKLFF. In DNA form, the CDR3 reads TGCGCCAGCAGCGCAAGGGAGGGGAAGGGTGAAAAACTGTTTTTT.

In DNA form, the CDR3 reads TGTGCCAGCAGCCAGAGGCCCGAGGCCGAGCAGTACTTC. Its protein product is CASSQRPEAEQYF. This chain links TRBV4-2 with TRBJ2-7; no firm D call. This CDR3 region has 13 residues. The germline V and J ends were trimmed by 3 bases and 6 bases, with 12 bases remaining between them. The germline gives CDR1 LGHNA, CDR2 YNFKEQ.

This chain uses TRBV12-3 or TRBV12-4 with TRBJ1-6, with a weak D call TRBD1 (5 bases). The CDR3 contains 14 residues. Between the trimmed V and J ends, which lost 7 bases and 9 bases, there was a span of 16 bases. The CDR3 reads CASTKETESSPLHF. DNA of the CDR3: TGTGCCAGCACCAAAGAGACAGAAAGTTCACCCCTCCACTTT.

The chain uses TRBV24-1 and TRBJ2-3; D not certain. The CDR3 extends over 16 amino acids. V dropped 3 bases and J dropped 5 bases, with 17 bases sitting between them. CDR1 is KGHDR and CDR2 is SFDVKD in the germline V gene. The CDR3 loop reads CATSDASYDSRDTQYF. The CDR3 DNA reads TGTGCCACCAGTGATGCTAGTTATGACTCGAGAGATACGCAGTATTTT.

The chain uses TRBV25-1 and TRBJ2-1; the match to TRBD2 covers 9 bases. With V trimmed by 5 bases and J by 8 bases, 13 bases remained unmatched. This CDR3 is built from 16 residues. Per the germline V gene, CDR1 is MGHDK and CDR2 is SYGVNS. CDR3 sequence reads: CASSKRTASGADEQFF. In DNA form, the CDR3 reads TGTGCCAGCAGTAAGAGGACGGCTAGCGGGGCCGATGAGCAGTTCTTC.

This chain joins TRBV29-1 and TRBJ2-7; perhaps TRBD1 as D (6 bases). Trimming shortened V by 6 bases and J by 2 bases, and 14 bases separated the two germline ends. Germline CDR1 and CDR2: SQVTM and ANQGSEA. The CDR3 consists of 13 residues. For the CDR3, the DNA is TGCAGCGTGGGGGCCAGGGAACCCTACGAGCAGTACTTC. Its protein is CSVGAREPYEQYF.

The rearrangement joins TRBV7-2 to TRBJ2-3, with D possibly TRBD1 on 6 matching bases. Germline assignment: CDR1 SGHTA and CDR2 FQGNSA. CDR3 length equals 15 residues. The V and J ends lost 5 bases and 4 bases respectively, with 16 bases between them. The CDR3 is CASSQRGFTADTQYF. The CDR3 region has the DNA TGTGCCAGCAGCCAAAGGGGGTTTACCGCAGATACGCAGTATTTT.

The V gene is TRBV20-1, the J gene TRBJ2-7; 8 bases align to TRBD2. V lost 6 bases to trimming and J lost 4 bases; unmatched junction nucleotides: 8. Germline V gene data show CDR1 as DFQATT and CDR2 as SNEGSKA (reference sequence). This CDR3 is built from 13 residues. The CDR3 region is CSAPSGGPYEQYF. DNA for the CDR3: TGCAGTGCCCCGAGCGGGGGCCCTTACGAGCAGTACTTC.

The table lists this clonotype with a few counts. The V call is TRBV7-9, the J call TRBJ2-7; D is unresolved. Germline-derived CDR1 and CDR2 are SEHNR and FQNEAQ (reference sequence). Deletions cut 3 bases from V and 0 bases from J, with 6 bases between. CDR3 length: 13 residues. In DNA form, the CDR3 reads TGTGCCAGCAGCTTTGCTAGCTCCTACGAGCAGTACTTC. It yields the protein CASSFASSYEQYF. Filled out from reference TRBV7-9 and TRBJ2-7, the complete variable domain reads DTGVSQNPRHKITKRGQNVTFRCDPISEHNRLYWYRQTLGQGPEFLTYFQNEAQLEKSRLLSDRFSAERPKGSFSTLEIQRTEQGDSAMYLCASSFASSYEQYFGPGTRLTVT.